This paragraph covers one TCR beta chain sequence. Its antigen is undetermined. The data belong to a study of CD8 T cells in Susac syndrome. Study results and caveats: The authors found no clonal expansion in Susac syndrome CD4+ T cell repertoires.

V lost 5 bases and J lost 0, with 14 bases in between. Germline values: CDR1 SGHTA, CDR2 FQGNSA. The CDR3 totals 16 residues. Roughly 0.45 to 1 ug RNA was reverse transcribed with random hexamers. Coverage of TCR beta CDR3 amplification by immunoSEQ multiplex PCR extended to 54 Vbeta and 13 Jbeta. In TCRdb, the immunoSEQ multiplex PCR reads were re-called with MiXCR into one record per CDR3 protein. The sample lists some 68,000 distinct CDR3 sequences; 90% to 95% were seen once. Negative magnetic isolation gave CD8+ and CD4+ cells; FACS enriched CD8+ TEMRA. The chain uses TRBV7-2 and TRBJ2-4; D possibly corresponds to TRBD1 (5 bases). The sample comprised CD4+ T cells from PBMCs. The source is a human donor with Susac syndrome. CDR3 protein: CASSPTVGLAKNIQYF. The CDR3 DNA follows: TGTGCCAGCAGCCCAACAGTGGGGCTAGCCAAAAACATTCAGTACTTC.